This T cell receptor beta chain emerged from a study of CD8 T cells in ankylosing spondylitis. Researchers built TCR beta libraries using quantitative 5'-RACE with molecular barcodes. TCRdb fed the 5' RACE reads into MiXCR, producing one record per CDR3 protein. The repertoire has around 770,000 distinct CDR3 sequences, about 12% of them found once; the top ten carry around 0.51%. In its sample, this clonotype was seen many times. What it binds is unknown. This CDR3 has 14 amino acids. V was clipped by 1 base and J by 0 bases, with 4 bases between them. The germline V gene has CDR1 DFQATT and CDR2 SNEGSKA (reference sequence). Regarding the study as a whole: Previously reported in reactive arthritis synovial fluid and blood were some of the motif variants. Ankylosing spondylitis blood appeared to be characterized by a TCR beta motif of eight highly homologous variants.

The genes are TRBV20-1 and TRBJ2-6; D gene uncertain. This TCR was recovered from a male donor with ankylosing spondylitis. Specimen: blood, either unsorted or a sorted T cell fraction (not recorded which). This CDR3 reads CSARGLSGANVLTF. The CDR3, as DNA: TGCAGTGCTAGAGGACTCTCTGGGGCCAACGTCCTGACTTTC.